This TCR beta chain originates from a study of blood T cell repertoires in COVID-19. TCRdb keeps only in-frame clones here, not all; method: immunoSEQ multiplex PCR. There are around 160,000 clones in the sample; about 90% occur only once, and about 2.8% lies in the top ten. In this sample, this clone turned up once. V lost 2 bases to trimming and J lost 5 bases; unmatched junction nucleotides: 13. Germline V gene lookup returns CDR1 SEHNR and CDR2 FQNEAQ (reference sequence). The CDR3 length is 18 residues. Sequences were obtained from peripheral blood. V is TRBV7-9 and J is TRBJ2-2; TRBD1 matches at 8 bases. The origin of this receptor is a man in his fifties or sixties with acute or convalescent COVID-19. The CDR3 sequence is CASSLWSIVTGGTGELFF. CDR3 bases: TGTGCCAGCAGCTTATGGTCGATTGTAACAGGGGGGACCGGGGAGCTGTTTTTT.